This section outlines one T cell receptor beta chain sequence together with its context. The data originate from a study of blood T cell repertoires in COVID-19. Study at large: Material from acute and convalescent COVID-19 was sourced from the United States, Italy and Spain. The cDNA or gDNA used as material had been derived from T cells, B-cell-depleted T cells, or PBMCs.

Under the authors' procedure: Counts of nucleated cells, estimated from reference gene primer amplification, were obtained. Repertoires were generated with immunoSEQ multiplex PCR, while TCRdb's copy carries only in-frame clones and drops some. That table gives V, J and clone size, and the DNA gave D and trimming. The sample lists about 85,000 clones, roughly four fifths occurring once. Germline values: CDR1 SGHNT, CDR2 YENEEA. The CDR3 has 15 amino acids. Trimming at V came to 2 bases and at J to 7 bases, leaving 6 bases not matched to a gene. This chain links TRBV11-3 with TRBJ1-5; 9 bases agree with TRBD1. The source is a human donor in a cohort sampled during active COVID-19. Sequenced: peripheral blood. The CDR3 loop reads CASSLKQGAEQPQHF. The CDR3 DNA reads TGTGCCAGCAGCTTAAAACAGGGGGCTGAACAGCCCCAGCATTTT. The variable domain in full, with the rest retrieved from reference TRBV11-3 and TRBJ1-5, is EAGVVQSPRYKIIEKKQPVAFWCNPISGHNTLYWYLQNLGQGPELLIRYENEEAVDDSQLPKDRFSAERLKGVDSTLKIQPAELGDSAVYLCASSLKQGAEQPQHFGDGTRLSIL.